What follows are 19 T cell receptor beta chains derived from one specimen sequenced in a study of T-cell reconstitution after alpha-beta-depleted transplantation in children. The library targeted TCRbeta and was prepared with unique molecular identifiers. TCRdb reanalysed the PCR reads using MiXCR and keeps one entry per CDR3 protein. The profile covers some 460,000 distinct CDR3 sequences, with 15% to 20% appearing a single time and under 30% taken by the ten largest. The sample consisted of PBMCs, mostly from graft donor cells, taken 360 days after TCRalphabeta/CD19-depleted stem cell transplant. The receptors shown here come from a boy less than two years old who had a stem cell transplant for Wiskott-Aldrich syndrome, so the T cells may come from the graft donor.

In DNA form, the CDR3 reads TGTGCCAGCAGTTACTCACTAGCGGGAGCTCGGTTGAGTGGAAACTCATCTGGGGCCAACGTCCTGACTTTC. Residues: CASSYSLAGARLSGNSSGANVLTF. V usage is TRBV6-5 and J usage is TRBJ2-6; TRBD2 aligns across 11 bases. CDR3 length: 24 residues. Germline assignment: CDR1 MNHEY and CDR2 SVGAGI. V gave up 0 bases and J gave up 1 base; unmatched junction bases: 20.

V and J are TRBV5-1 and TRBJ1-4; 9 positions match TRBD1. CDR1 is SGHRS and CDR2 is YFSETQ in the germline V gene. The CDR3 extends over 13 amino acids. V dropped 4 bases and J dropped 11; count of bases not matched to a gene: 6. Here the CDR3 reads CASSLGTGWKLFF. The CDR3 DNA sequence: TGCGCCAGCAGCCTTGGGACAGGGTGGAAACTGTTTTTT.

The CDR3 region is CASSPPTVLTF. The CDR3 DNA is TGTGCCAGCAGCCCACCCACCGTCCTGACTTTC. V usage is TRBV7-2 and J usage is TRBJ2-6; D not certain. Germline V gene sequence: CDR1 SGHTA, CDR2 FQGNSA. Deletions cut 5 bases from V and 12 bases from J, with 8 bases between. The CDR3 has 11 residues.

The chain employs TRBV5-1 and TRBJ2-7, with D unclear. V dropped 0 bases and J dropped 0 bases, with 13 bases sitting between them. Looked up from germline, CDR1 is SGHRS and CDR2 is YFSETQ. This CDR3 has 16 amino acids. The CDR3 bases are TGCGCCAGCAGCTTGGCTCCTTGGGGTTTCTCCTACGAGCAGTACTTC. This encodes CASSLAPWGFSYEQYF.

Only a few counts were recorded for this clonotype. The chain uses TRBV6-1 and TRBJ2-5; tentative D call: TRBD2 (5 bases). The germline V gene encodes CDR1 MNHNS and CDR2 SASEGT. This CDR3 spans 14 amino acids. Trimming removed 10 bases from V and 3 bases from J, with 18 bases in between. The CDR3 loop is CATVGRTREETQYF. The CDR3 nucleotides are TGTGCCACCGTTGGCAGAACGAGGGAAGAGACCCAGTACTTC.

The V and J genes are TRBV20-1 and TRBJ2-3; 8 nucleotides agree with TRBD2. This CDR3 has 12 amino acids. Germline V CDR1 and CDR2: DFQATT, SNEGSKA (reference sequence). CDR3 DNA: TGCGCTAAAGCGGGAGACACAGATACGCAGTATTTT. Translation: CAKAGDTDTQYF.

The genes are TRBV10-3 and TRBJ2-3, with TRBD2 matching over 7 bases. Trimming removed 8 bases from V and 3 bases from J; junction bases left unmatched: 5. CDR3 length: 13 amino acids. Germline V gives CDR1 ENHRY, CDR2 SYGVKD. CDR3 in amino acids: CAISGTITDTQYF. For the CDR3, the DNA is TGTGCCATCTCCGGGACTATAACAGATACGCAGTATTTT.

This rearrangement joins TRBV27 to TRBJ2-2, with 7 bases matching TRBD2. This CDR3 contains 18 residues. V dropped 5 bases and J dropped 1; count of bases not matched to a gene: 13. CDR1 MNHEY and CDR2 SMNVEV come from the germline V gene (reference sequence). The CDR3 protein is CASSPYGTTSRNTGELFF. CDR3 coding DNA: TGTGCCAGCAGTCCTTACGGAACGACTAGCAGGAACACCGGGGAGCTGTTTTTT.

The V gene is TRBV7-2, the J gene TRBJ2-7, with TRBD2 matching over 11 bases. The CDR3 loop spans 15 amino acids. CDR1 SGHTA and CDR2 FQGNSA come from the germline V gene. Trimming removed 3 bases from V and 6 bases from J; junction bases left unmatched: 7. The CDR3 DNA follows: TGTGCCAGCAGCTTGCGGACTAGCGGGCGGTTCGAGCAGTACTTC. As protein: CASSLRTSGRFEQYF.

This clonotype was observed a few times. This chain uses TRBV24-1 with TRBJ2-5, with D perhaps TRBD1 or TRBD2 (5 bases each). This CDR3 spans 16 amino acids. Germline-derived CDR1 and CDR2 are KGHDR and SFDVKD. The V end was cut by 2 bases, the J end by 5 bases, with 17 bases between. CDR3 residues: CATSDWPGPTRETQYF. The CDR3 DNA is TGTGCCACCAGTGATTGGCCGGGGCCTACTCGGGAGACCCAGTACTTC.

The chain has TRBV2 and TRBJ2-7; TRBD1 is a possible D gene (5 bases). The CDR3 runs 12 residues. With 2 bases removed from V and 4 bases from J, the gap between germline ends came to 6 bases. Germline CDR1 and CDR2: SNHLY and FYNNEI. Here the CDR3 DNA reads TGTGCCAGCAGTGAAAGGGGTTACGAGCAGTACTTC. Translation: CASSERGYEQYF. Looking up the rest from reference TRBV2 and TRBJ2-7 gives the full variable domain: EPEVTQTPSHQVTQMGQEVILRCVPISNHLYFYWYRQILGQKVEFLVSFYNNEISEKSEIFDDQFSVERPDGSNFTLKIRSTKLEDSAMYFCASSERGYEQYFGPGTRLTVT.

In this sample, this clonotype turned up a few times. The chain is built from TRBV12-3 or TRBV12-4 and TRBJ2-5, with 10 bases fitting TRBD1. CDR3 length equals 14 residues. V lost 6 bases, J lost 4 bases, and 5 bases stayed unmatched. The DNA of the CDR3 is TGTGCCAGCAGAGGGACAGGGGCTGGAGAGACCCAGTACTTC. Translation: CASRGTGAGETQYF.

The rearrangement links TRBV25-1 to TRBJ2-3, with 8 bases identical to TRBD1. The CDR3 covers 15 residues. Germline V gene lookup returns CDR1 MGHDK and CDR2 SYGVNS. Trimming took 3 bases from V and 3 from J; bases not matched to a gene: 5. The CDR3 spells CASSDWTGKTDTQYF. For the CDR3, the DNA is TGTGCCAGCAGTGACTGGACAGGGAAGACAGATACGCAGTATTTT. The whole variable domain, remainder taken from reference TRBV25-1 and TRBJ2-3, is EADIYQTPRYLVIGTGKKITLECSQTMGHDKMYWYQQDPGMELHLIHYSYGVNSTEKGDLSSESTVSRIRTEHFPLTLESARPSHTSQYLCASSDWTGKTDTQYFGPGTRLTVL.

In this sample, this clonotype turned up a few times. The V call is TRBV25-1, the J call TRBJ2-3, with TRBD1 matching over 8 bases. J was trimmed by 5 bases and V by 5 bases; bases with no gene match: 9. CDR3 length: 15 amino acids. Per germline, CDR1 MGHDK and CDR2 SYGVNS. The CDR3 reads CASSPPGQVRDTQYF. The CDR3 bases are TGTGCCAGCAGTCCTCCGGGACAGGTTCGAGATACGCAGTATTTT.

This clonotype appeared a few times. CDR3 nucleotides: TGCGCCAGCAGCCAATCCCTTCCTGGCATTCAGTACTTC. The encoded protein is CASSQSLPGIQYF. This chain links TRBV4-1 with TRBJ2-4; no clear D. The germline V gene encodes CDR1 MGHRA and CDR2 YSYEKL. This CDR3 is 13 amino acids long. With 2 bases removed from V and 9 bases from J, the gap between germline ends came to 11 bases.

J is TRBJ2-3 and V is TRBV29-1; 10 positions match TRBD2. J was trimmed by 0 bases and V by 5 bases; bases with no gene match: 8. The CDR3 has 16 amino acids. CDR1 and CDR2 from the germline V gene are SQVTM and ANQGSEA. CDR3 sequence reads: CSVIRGTSASTDTQYF. Written as DNA, the CDR3 is TGCAGCGTTATTCGGGGGACTAGCGCTAGCACAGATACGCAGTATTTT.

The chain couples TRBV5-1 to TRBJ2-1, with TRBD1 matching over 11 bases. Germline V gene data show CDR1 as SGHRS and CDR2 as YFSETQ. The CDR3 totals 17 residues. The J segment lost 5 bases and the V segment lost 4 bases, leaving 11 bases of the junction unmatched. CDR3: CASSRTVGDRGNNEQFF. The CDR3 DNA is TGCGCCAGCAGCCGAACCGTCGGGGACAGGGGGAACAATGAGCAGTTCTTC. The full variable domain, completed using reference TRBV5-1 and TRBJ2-1, is KAGVTQTPRYLIKTRGQQVTLSCSPISGHRSVSWYQQTPGQGLQFLFEYFSETQRNKGNFPGRFSGRQFSNSRSEMNVSTLELGDSALYLCASSRTVGDRGNNEQFFGPGTRLTVL.

This clonotype was recorded a few times. CDR3 coding DNA: TGCGCCAGCAGCTTGGCCTCAGGGGCTGCCTACAATGAGCAGTTCTTC. This translates into CASSLASGAAYNEQFF. The chain employs TRBV5-1 and TRBJ2-1; TRBD1 might be the D (6 bases). Germline assignment: CDR1 SGHRS and CDR2 YFSETQ. CDR3 length: 16 residues. V lost 0 bases and J 2 bases, leaving 12 bases between the germline ends.

The table lists this clonotype with a count of one. This rearrangement joins TRBV23-1 to TRBJ2-3; possible D gene TRBD1, 6 bases. TRBV23-1 qualifies as an ORF whose function is uncertain. V was pared by 2 bases and J by 4 bases, with 13 bases between. The CDR3 is 15 amino acids. This CDR3 reads CASSQEAQGPDTQYF. The CDR3 bases are TGCGCCAGCAGTCAAGAGGCACAGGGCCCAGATACGCAGTATTTT.